Shown below are 27 T cell receptor beta chains from a single sample sequenced in a study of cytotoxic CD8 clonotypes in ibrutinib-treated CLL. Assay used: immunoSEQ multiplex PCR; TCRdb lists only in-frame clones, some missing. The repertoire includes about 330,000 clones, about 64% of them detected once, and roughly 6% sits in the top ten. The source material was PBMCs, sampled after 36 months of ibrutinib treatment. The receptors shown here come from a human donor with chronic lymphocytic leukemia.

V is TRBV4-1 and J is TRBJ1-4, with a weak D call TRBD1 (5 bases). CDR1 and CDR2 (germline): MGHRA, YSYEKL. The CDR3 sequence is 16 residues long. Between the trimmed V and J ends, which lost 1 base and 5 bases, there was a span of 14 bases. Written as DNA, the CDR3 is TGCGCCAGCAGCCAAGGGAGGGCAGGGCGAAATGAAAAACTGTTTTTT. Translating it yields CASSQGRAGRNEKLFF.

CDR3 in amino acids: CSVERGRGPLFF. The CDR3 region has the DNA TGCAGCGTTGAAAGGGGGAGGGGGCCACTGTTTTTT. The gene calls are TRBV29-1 and TRBJ1-4; 7 bases align to TRBD1. The length of the CDR3 is 12 residues. Per the germline V gene, CDR1 is SQVTM and CDR2 is ANQGSEA. J was trimmed by 13 bases and V by 2 bases; bases with no gene match: 7. The full variable domain, with the rest looked up from reference TRBV29-1 and TRBJ1-4, is SAVISQKPSRDICQRGTSLTIQCQVDSQVTMMFWYRQQPGQSLTLIATANQGSEATYESGFVIDKFPISRPNLTFSTLTVSNMSPEDSSIYLCSVERGRGPLFFGSGTQLSVL.

This clone was observed a few times. The chain employs TRBV6-6 and TRBJ2-7; D remains ambiguous. The V gene's germline CDR1 is MNHNY and CDR2 SVGAGI (reference sequence). Trimming stripped 6 bases from V and 3 bases from J, with 9 bases between. The length of the CDR3 is 12 residues. The CDR3 DNA follows: TGTGCCAGCAGACCGGCCGGCTACGAGCAGTACTTC. Amino acids: CASRPAGYEQYF.

The chain recombines TRBV18 with TRBJ1-1; no firm D call. V shed 3 bases and J shed 0 bases, with 11 bases lying between them. The CDR3 extends over 15 amino acids. Germline CDR1 and CDR2: KGHSH and LQKENI. CDR3 loop: CASSPHQRLNTEAFF. CDR3 coding DNA: TGTGCCAGCTCACCTCATCAGCGTTTGAACACTGAAGCTTTCTTT.

The CDR3 spells CASSLGGLHYGYTF. The CDR3 bases are TGTGCCAGCAGCTTAGGGGGTCTCCATTATGGCTACACCTTC. The chain combines TRBV11-2 with TRBJ1-2; D not certain. Trimming removed 1 base from V and 5 bases from J, with 11 bases in between. Germline V gene sequence: CDR1 SGHAT, CDR2 FQNNGV. The CDR3 is made up of 14 amino acids.

The chain recombines TRBV13 with TRBJ2-2, with 8 bases lining up with TRBD1. Germline values: CDR1 PRHDT, CDR2 FYEKMQ (reference sequence). J was trimmed by 4 bases and V by 5 bases; bases with no gene match: 9. The CDR3 spans 16 residues. The CDR3 coding sequence is TGTGCCAGCAGCGCCACCGGGACAGGACCCACCGGGGAGCTGTTTTTT. Protein sequence: CASSATGTGPTGELFF.

This chain connects TRBV5-1 to TRBJ1-1, with TRBD1 as a possible D gene (6 bases). V gave up 0 bases and J gave up 1 base, with 13 bases separating them. CDR1 SGHRS and CDR2 YFSETQ come from the germline V gene. There are 16 residues in the CDR3. The CDR3 DNA follows: TGCGCCAGCAGCTTGGCCGTGGGACATACGAACACTGAAGCTTTCTTT. Translated, it gives CASSLAVGHTNTEAFF.

This clone was observed a few times. The V call is TRBV5-1, the J call TRBJ1-1; D is undetermined. Germline V CDR1 and CDR2: SGHRS, YFSETQ. This CDR3 is 11 amino acids long. V was pared by 5 bases and J by 4 bases, with 6 bases between. Here the CDR3 DNA reads TGCGCCAGCAGAAGTGGCACTGAAGCTTTCTTT. Amino acids: CASRSGTEAFF.

This clone was picked up a small number of times. This rearrangement joins TRBV27 to TRBJ2-7; D remains unclear. The length of the CDR3 is 14 residues. The V gene lost 2 bases and the J gene lost 2 bases, with 10 bases spanning the gap. Germline loops: CDR1 MNHEY, CDR2 SMNVEV (reference sequence). CDR3 DNA sequence: TGTGCCAGCAGTTTAGGGCGGACGACCTACGAGCAGTACTTC. It is translated as CASSLGRTTYEQYF.

V and J are TRBV10-3 and TRBJ1-4; 9 bases match TRBD1. V trimming: 6 bases; J trimming: 7 bases; junction bases outside the gene matches: 3. Per the germline V gene, CDR1 is ENHRY and CDR2 is SYGVKD. This CDR3 has 13 residues. The CDR3: CAISGTGSEKLFF. The CDR3 bases are TGTGCCATCAGCGGGACAGGGTCTGAAAAACTGTTTTTT.

A few counts support this clone. The chain uses TRBV2 and TRBJ1-2; D is undetermined. Looked up from germline, CDR1 is SNHLY and CDR2 is FYNNEI. The V gene lost 3 bases and the J gene lost 4 bases, with 3 bases spanning the gap. This CDR3 is 11 amino acids long. DNA of the CDR3: TGTGCCAGCAGTGAGCGCTATGGCTACACCTTC. It yields the protein CASSERYGYTF.

This clone has a handful of counts. This chain connects TRBV4-1 to TRBJ2-7; D perhaps matches TRBD1 (5 bases). The V gene's germline CDR1 is MGHRA and CDR2 YSYEKL. V lost 4 bases, J lost 3 bases, and 16 bases lay in between. The CDR3 runs 15 residues. CDR3 bases: TGCGCCAGCAGCCGAACTACAGGTTTCCACTACGAGCAGTACTTC. It is translated as CASSRTTGFHYEQYF.

This clone was recorded only once. The V gene is TRBV6-6, the J gene TRBJ2-7; maybe TRBD2 (5 bases). V was pared by 7 bases and J by 4 bases, with 17 bases between. Germline V gene sequence: CDR1 MNHNY, CDR2 SVGAGI (reference sequence). The CDR3 runs to 14 residues. The CDR3 nucleotides are TGTGCCAGCACCGTGGCCCCCGGGATTTACGAGCAGTACTTC. Amino acid sequence: CASTVAPGIYEQYF.

This chain joins TRBV7-9 and TRBJ1-3; D remains ambiguous. The CDR3 sequence is 12 residues long. Germline V CDR1 and CDR2: SEHNR, FQNEAQ (reference sequence). V gave up 5 bases and J gave up 9 bases, with 11 bases separating them. CDR3 region: CASSPPGGTIYF. CDR3 sequence (DNA): TGTGCCAGCAGCCCGCCAGGTGGCACCATATATTTT.

The rearrangement links TRBV18 to TRBJ1-2; D perhaps matches TRBD1 (5 bases). Deletions cut 6 bases from V and 8 bases from J, with 16 bases between. Per the germline V gene, CDR1 is KGHSH and CDR2 is LQKENI. This CDR3 spans 13 amino acids. The CDR3 sequence is CASSPNQGRGYTF. CDR3 nucleotides: TGTGCCAGCTCTCCAAACCAGGGTCGGGGCTACACCTTC.

J is TRBJ2-7 and V is TRBV7-6; maybe TRBD1 (6 bases). V gave up 2 bases and J gave up 5 bases, with 16 bases separating them. Germline assignment: CDR1 SGHVS and CDR2 FNYEAQ. This CDR3 is built from 15 residues. CDR3 protein: CASSLQGFRGDEQYF. The CDR3 DNA sequence: TGTGCCAGCAGCTTACAGGGGTTTCGGGGAGACGAGCAGTACTTC.

V and J are TRBV6-1 and TRBJ2-7; 9 bases line up with TRBD2. The V gene end was trimmed by 4 bases and the J gene end by 4 bases; junction bases not matched to a gene: 14. The CDR3 length is 17 residues. Germline V gene sequence: CDR1 MNHNS, CDR2 SASEGT. CDR3 sequence (DNA): TGTGCCAGCAGTGTTCCGGGATTAAAGCGGGGGGCATACGAGCAGTACTTC. Its protein product is CASSVPGLKRGAYEQYF.

The chain carries TRBV2 and TRBJ2-5, with D uncertain. The CDR3 totals 12 residues. Germline V lookup: CDR1 SNHLY, CDR2 FYNNEI. V dropped 3 bases and J dropped 4 bases, with 6 bases sitting between them. CDR3 bases: TGTGCCAGCAGTGATACGGGAGAGACCCAGTACTTC. Translation: CASSDTGETQYF.

V and J are TRBV7-2 and TRBJ2-7, with TRBD2 matching 11 bases. Germline V gene lookup returns CDR1 SGHTA and CDR2 FQGNSA. Trimming cost V 5 bases and J 2 bases; bases outside gene matches: 5. The CDR3 has 15 amino acids. The CDR3 coding sequence is TGTGCCAGCAGCCGCCCTAGCGGGAGGACCTACGAGCAGTACTTC. Translating it yields CASSRPSGRTYEQYF.

V and J are TRBV9 and TRBJ2-5; TRBD2 matches at 11 bases. Germline assignment: CDR1 SGDLS and CDR2 YYNGEE. With V trimmed by 4 bases and J by 5 bases, 13 bases remained unmatched. The CDR3 is 17 amino acids. The CDR3 sequence: CASSPRTFLAGGETQYF. The CDR3 nucleotides are TGTGCCAGCAGCCCCCGAACCTTTTTAGCGGGAGGGGAGACCCAGTACTTC.

The sample holds one count of this clone. The J gene is TRBJ2-7, the V gene TRBV5-1, with D hard to call. In germline, CDR1 is SGHRS, CDR2 YFSETQ. V lost 5 bases and J 2 bases, leaving 11 bases between the germline ends. The length of the CDR3 is 13 residues. Written as DNA, the CDR3 is TGCGCCAGCAGTCGAACTCTCACCTACGAGCAGTACTTC. Translation gives CASSRTLTYEQYF.

This sequence joins TRBV4-1 and TRBJ1-6, with 10 positions matching TRBD1. CDR3 length equals 16 residues. CDR1 and CDR2 from the germline V gene are MGHRA and YSYEKL. Trimming cost V 2 bases and J 4 bases; bases outside gene matches: 2. CDR3 coding DNA: TGCGCCAGCAGCCAAAGGGACAGGGGATATAATTCACCCCTCCACTTT. It is translated as CASSQRDRGYNSPLHF.

The table lists this clone with a count of one. V usage is TRBV13 and J usage is TRBJ1-2; tentative D call: TRBD1 (5 bases). The CDR3 contains 12 residues. The V gene's germline CDR1 is PRHDT and CDR2 FYEKMQ (reference sequence). V shed 8 bases and J shed 5 bases, with 12 bases lying between them. The CDR3 region is CASLQDPYGYTF. CDR3 DNA: TGTGCCAGCCTACAGGACCCGTATGGCTACACCTTC. Full variable domain (missing parts from reference TRBV13 and TRBJ1-2): AAGVIQSPRHLIKEKRETATLKCYPIPRHDTVYWYQQGPGQDPQFLISFYEKMQSDKGSIPDRFSAQQFSDYHSELNMSSLELGDSALYFCASLQDPYGYTFGSGTRLTVV.

V gene TRBV29-1 combines with J gene TRBJ2-7, with 7 bases aligning to TRBD2. Germline CDR1 SQVTM, CDR2 ANQGSEA. This CDR3 region has 13 residues. The V gene end was trimmed by 2 bases and the J gene end by 4 bases; junction bases not matched to a gene: 5. CDR3 protein: CSVELRESYEQYF. The CDR3 DNA is TGCAGCGTTGAATTGCGGGAGAGTTACGAGCAGTACTTC.

This chain joins TRBV11-2 and TRBJ2-1; D not resolved. The CDR3 covers 13 residues. Germline V gene lookup returns CDR1 SGHAT and CDR2 FQNNGV. V lost 5 bases and J lost 4, with 9 bases in between. The DNA of the CDR3 is TGTGCCAGCAGCCCCTATATTTACAATGAGCAGTTCTTC. Protein sequence: CASSPYIYNEQFF.

The J gene is TRBJ2-7, the V gene TRBV27, with 8 bases identical to TRBD1. There are 16 residues in the CDR3. CDR1 and CDR2 (germline): MNHEY, SMNVEV (reference sequence). The J segment lost 2 bases and the V segment lost 0 bases, leaving 6 bases of the junction unmatched. DNA for the CDR3: TGTGCCAGCAGTTTATCGAAGGAGACAGGGGCCTACGAGCAGTACTTC. Its translation is CASSLSKETGAYEQYF.

CDR3 sequence: CASDRGSFYEQYF. CDR3 DNA sequence: TGTGCCAGCGACAGGGGGAGTTTCTACGAGCAGTACTTC. The gene calls are TRBV28 and TRBJ2-7, with 9 bases identical to TRBD1. Losses at the gene ends were 8 bases for V and 3 bases for J; bases not matched to a gene: 5. Germline V gene sequence: CDR1 MDHEN, CDR2 SYDVKM. The CDR3 runs 13 residues.